This T cell receptor (beta chain) derives from a study of blood T cell repertoires in COVID-19. CDR3 length: 14 residues. Trimming removed 3 bases at V and 3 bases at J, with 9 bases between. Germline lookup yields CDR1 SGHAT and CDR2 FQDESV (reference sequence). Per the study methods: Reference gene primer amplification gave estimated nucleated cell counts. This table comes from immunoSEQ multiplex PCR, and its TCRdb copy is limited to in-frame clones, with some not included. From that table come the V and J calls and clone size; the DNA was used to work out D and trimming. There are hundreds of thousands of clones in the sample; nearly 90% occur only once, and roughly 1% lies in the top ten.

Sequencing used peripheral blood. The sequence was collected from a woman aged 35 to 49 with COVID-19, enrolled during active disease. The chain has TRBV11-1 and TRBJ2-1; D is uncertain. The CDR3 protein is CASSFAGDYNEQFF. CDR3 DNA: TGTGCCAGCAGCTTCGCAGGCGACTACAATGAGCAGTTCTTC.